The 13 T cell receptor beta chains below all came from one sample that was sequenced in a study of blood T cell repertoires in COVID-19. Clones were sequenced by immunoSEQ multiplex PCR, and TCRdb holds only the in-frame ones, with some missing. This table holds approximately 100,000 clones, roughly 80% found once. Material: peripheral blood. The receptors here all came from a human donor in a cohort sampled during active COVID-19.

This clone was counted a few times. V is TRBV30 and J is TRBJ1-2; no reliable D call. The CDR3 has 13 residues. Germline assignment: CDR1 GTSNPN and CDR2 SVGIG (reference sequence). Trimming cost V 0 bases and J 4 bases, with 9 bases left between them. The CDR3, as DNA: TGTGCCTGGAGTGTTCAGGTTCTCTATGGCTACACCTTC. It yields the protein CAWSVQVLYGYTF. Full variable domain (remainder filled in from reference TRBV30 and TRBJ1-2): SQTIHQWPATLVQPVGSPLSLECTVEGTSNPNLYWYRQAAGRGLQLLFYSVGIGQISSEVPQNLSASRPQDRQFILSSKKLLLSDSGFYLCAWSVQVLYGYTFGSGTRLTVV.

Concerning this clone itself: An end of the junction does not agree with germline; a read error may underlie this. The V and J genes are TRBV19 and TRBJ2-3; TRBD2 aligns across 9 bases. Germline CDR1 and CDR2: LNHDA and SQIVND (reference sequence). CDR3 length: 14 amino acids. CDR3 in DNA: TGTGCCAGTAGTACCGGGACTAGCATAGATACGCAGTATTTT. Amino acid sequence: CASSTGTSIDTQYF.

The rearrangement links TRBV4-1 to TRBJ1-1, with TRBD1 matching over 7 bases. Germline values: CDR1 MGHRA, CDR2 YSYEKL. The CDR3 runs to 17 residues. V lost 5 bases to trimming and J lost 4 bases; unmatched junction nucleotides: 16. The CDR3 protein is CASSGLIRDRGSTEAFF. CDR3 sequence (DNA): TGCGCCAGCAGCGGATTAATCCGGGACAGAGGGAGCACTGAAGCTTTCTTT.

The chain uses TRBV30 and TRBJ1-2; 8 nucleotides align to TRBD1. V lost 4 bases, J lost 4 bases, and 5 bases stayed unmatched. The CDR3 consists of 13 residues. CDR1 is GTSNPN and CDR2 is SVGIG in the germline V gene (reference sequence). This chain's CDR3 is CAWNPGTGYGYTF. CDR3 DNA: TGTGCCTGGAACCCCGGGACAGGCTATGGCTACACCTTC.

The V gene is TRBV28, the J gene TRBJ2-7; maybe TRBD1 (6 bases). The CDR3 runs 14 residues. CDR1 is MDHEN and CDR2 is SYDVKM in the germline V gene. The germline V and J ends were trimmed by 6 bases and 0 bases, with 12 bases remaining between them. Here the CDR3 DNA reads TGTGCCAGCAGCACATGGGGGCGCTCCTACGAGCAGTACTTC. Its protein product is CASSTWGRSYEQYF.

The chain uses TRBV7-3 and TRBJ1-1, with a weak D call TRBD1 (6 bases). Germline CDR1 is SGHTA and CDR2 is FQGTGA. V lost 5 bases to trimming and J lost 8 bases, with 18 bases between them. This CDR3 has 14 residues. The CDR3 nucleotides read TGTGCCAGCAGCGACGACAGGAATTTAGGGGAAGCTTTCTTT. Its translation is CASSDDRNLGEAFF.

The V and J genes are TRBV28 and TRBJ2-7; 12 bases fit TRBD1. Trimming at V came to 8 bases and at J to 3 bases, leaving 8 bases not matched to a gene. This CDR3 has 15 residues. Germline V gives CDR1 MDHEN, CDR2 SYDVKM. For the CDR3, the DNA is TGTGCCAGCGGGACAGGGGGCGGATCAATCTACGAGCAGTACTTC. It encodes CASGTGGGSIYEQYF.

The chain has TRBV27 and TRBJ2-7; 7 bases line up with TRBD1. The CDR3 contains 14 residues. Germline lookup yields CDR1 MNHEY and CDR2 SMNVEV (reference sequence). The V gene end was trimmed by 5 bases and the J gene end by 5 bases; junction bases not matched to a gene: 9. CDR3 nucleotide sequence: TGTGCCAGCAGTCCATACCCGACAGGGAACGAGCAGTACTTC. Protein sequence: CASSPYPTGNEQYF.

The chain links TRBV5-1 to TRBJ1-5; TRBD1 agrees at 7 bases. Germline CDR1 SGHRS, CDR2 YFSETQ. V trimming: 4 bases; J trimming: 6 bases; junction bases outside the gene matches: 10. The length of the CDR3 is 15 residues. This chain's CDR3 is CASSPDPGGTQPQHF. The DNA of the CDR3 is TGCGCCAGCAGCCCAGACCCAGGGGGGACTCAGCCCCAGCATTTT.

This clone was seen a few times. This rearrangement joins TRBV27 to TRBJ1-2, with 7 bases lining up with TRBD1. The CDR3 runs 14 residues. Losses at the gene ends were 9 bases for V and 5 bases for J; bases not matched to a gene: 12. CDR1 and CDR2 (germline): MNHEY, SMNVEV (reference sequence). The CDR3: CASRNRDSRYGYTF. DNA for the CDR3: TGTGCCAGTAGAAACCGGGACAGCCGTTATGGCTACACCTTC.

This sequence joins TRBV6-5 and TRBJ1-5; 7 bases line up with TRBD1. The CDR3 has 15 amino acids. Germline values: CDR1 MNHEY, CDR2 SVGAGI. V trimming: 5 bases; J trimming: 0 bases; junction bases outside the gene matches: 4. The DNA for the CDR3 is TGTGCCAGCAGTATAACAGGGGATAGCAATCAGCCCCAGCATTTT. Translated: CASSITGDSNQPQHF.

The chain carries TRBV29-1 and TRBJ2-4, with TRBD2 identical over 13 bases. Germline CDR1 is SQVTM and CDR2 is ANQGSEA. Losses at the gene ends were 7 bases for V and 4 bases for J; bases not matched to a gene: 7. The CDR3 totals 15 residues. CDR3 DNA sequence: TGCAGCGAGCAACCGGGACTAGCGGGAAAAAACATTCAGTACTTC. This codes for CSEQPGLAGKNIQYF.

The rearrangement joins TRBV6-6 to TRBJ2-7; D uncertain. The CDR3 runs 12 residues. The ends were cut back, 8 bases at V and 2 bases at J, with 10 bases in the middle. CDR1 and CDR2 from the germline V gene are MNHNY and SVGAGI (reference sequence). This CDR3 is CASGGQTYEQYF. CDR3 DNA sequence: TGTGCCAGCGGTGGGCAGACCTACGAGCAGTACTTC.